This entry lists 12 T cell receptor beta chains sequenced from one sample in a study of blood T cells in healthy people across ages. The use of a sample-barcoded 5' primer and a J-beta primer mix characterized a second PCR of about 7 to 12 cycles. TCRdb ran MiXCR on the 5' RACE reads and lists one entry per CDR3 protein. The profile covers about 1.5 million distinct CDR3 sequences, with approximately 39% appearing a single time and under 5% taken by the ten largest. Sequenced: blood. The receptor set was obtained from a woman aged 18-29 years in good health.

This clonotype was seen only once. The junction and the germline gene differ at one end; a read error may be behind it. The chain uses TRBV7-8 and TRBJ2-5; possibly TRBD1 for D (6 bases). The CDR3 is 14 amino acids. CDR1 and CDR2 (germline): SGHVS, FQNEAQ. This CDR3 reads CTSSSPDRKETQYF. The CDR3 nucleotides read TGTACCAGCAGCTCCCCCGACAGGAAAGAGACCCAGTATTTC.

This clonotype appeared once. A read error may account for a junction end that differs from germline. The rearrangement joins TRBV11-1 to TRBJ2-3; 9 bases line up with TRBD1. Germline CDR1 SGHAT, CDR2 FQDESV (reference sequence). CDR3 length: 15 amino acids. The CDR3 sequence: CVSSFGTGSTDTQYF. As DNA, the CDR3 is TGTGTCAGCAGCTTCGGGACAGGGAGTACAGATACGCAGTATTTT.

This clonotype showed up just a few times. The rearrangement links TRBV12-3 or TRBV12-4 to TRBJ2-5, with 9 bases that match TRBD1. Germline trimming cut 6 bases from V and 3 bases from J; bases unmatched to any gene: 5. CDR3 length: 14 residues. CDR3 in DNA: TGTGCCAGCAGCAAACAGGGGGCGAAAGAGACCCAGTACTTC. As protein: CASSKQGAKETQYF.

This clonotype has only a few counts. The V and J genes are TRBV10-3 and TRBJ2-3, with TRBD2 matching 8 bases. CDR1 and CDR2 from the germline V gene are ENHRY and SYGVKD. Trimming at V came to 3 bases and at J to 0 bases, leaving 2 bases not matched to a gene. This CDR3 is built from 15 residues. Here the CDR3 reads CAISDSGKSTDTQYF. CDR3 DNA sequence: TGTGCCATCAGTGATAGCGGGAAAAGCACAGATACGCAGTATTTT.

This clonotype was found a few times. The rearrangement uses TRBV27 and TRBJ2-7; possible D gene TRBD2, 5 bases. The CDR3 loop spans 15 amino acids. With 0 bases removed from V and 2 bases from J, the gap between germline ends came to 11 bases. CDR1 MNHEY and CDR2 SMNVEV come from the germline V gene (reference sequence). The chain's CDR3 is CASSLSRGLTYEQYF. The DNA of the CDR3 is TGTGCCAGCAGTTTATCGCGCGGACTTACCTACGAGCAGTACTTC.

The V gene is TRBV7-2, the J gene TRBJ1-4, with TRBD1 as a possible D gene (5 bases). This CDR3 comprises 13 residues. Between the trimmed V and J ends, which lost 5 bases and 7 bases, there was a span of 11 bases. Germline values: CDR1 SGHTA, CDR2 FQGNSA. The CDR3 region is CASSAREGEKLFF. In DNA, the CDR3 is TGTGCCAGCAGCGCCAGGGAGGGTGAAAAACTGTTTTTT. Variable domain in full (rest from reference TRBV7-2 and TRBJ1-4): GAGVSQSPSNKVTEKGKDVELRCDPISGHTALYWYRQSLGQGLEFLIYFQGNSAPDKSGLPSDRFSAERTGGSVSTLTIQRTQQEDSAVYLCASSAREGEKLFFGSGTQLSVL.

In its sample, this clonotype was seen a few times. This chain uses TRBV27 with TRBJ1-5; D is possibly TRBD1 (5 bases). The CDR3 has 15 amino acids. Germline values: CDR1 MNHEY, CDR2 SMNVEV (reference sequence). V was clipped by 1 base and J by 7 bases, with 14 bases between them. CDR3 in DNA: TGTGCCAGCAGTTTATACGGGACCCCAACCCAGCCCCAGCATTTT. This codes for CASSLYGTPTQPQHF.

Notes on this clonotype: The junction and the germline gene differ at one end; a read error may be behind it. V usage is TRBV4-1 and J usage is TRBJ2-5; D is uncertain. CDR1 and CDR2 (germline): MGHRA, YSYEKL. The CDR3 consists of 14 residues. The chain's CDR3 is CACSHAFSQETQYF. The CDR3 nucleotides are TGCGCCTGCAGCCACGCCTTCAGCCAAGAGACCCAGTACTTC.

This clonotype was seen more than once but under ten times. The CDR3 DNA is TGTGCCAGCAGTTACTATGGAGGGGATACGCAGTATTTT. Translated, it gives CASSYYGGDTQYF. The rearrangement uses TRBV6-5 and TRBJ2-3; maybe TRBD2 (6 bases). The germline V gene encodes CDR1 MNHEY and CDR2 SVGAGI. This CDR3 has 13 residues. The ends were cut back, 1 base at V and 6 bases at J, with 8 bases in the middle.

This clonotype was observed a few times. For the CDR3, the DNA is TGCAGCGTTGGGTCTGATTACTCCTACGAGCAGTACTTC. It is translated as CSVGSDYSYEQYF. The chain carries TRBV29-1 and TRBJ2-7; D ambiguous. This CDR3 is 13 amino acids long. V was trimmed by 4 bases and J by 0 bases, leaving 10 bases between them. CDR1 SQVTM and CDR2 ANQGSEA come from the germline V gene.

The chain carries TRBV2 and TRBJ2-7; D may be TRBD2 (6 bases). The CDR3 consists of 15 residues. The V end was cut by 3 bases, the J end by 7 bases, with 19 bases between. Germline values: CDR1 SNHLY, CDR2 FYNNEI. The CDR3 nucleotides are TGTGCCAGCAGTGACTCGGGGGTCAAATACAATGAGCAGTACTTC. Protein product: CASSDSGVKYNEQYF.

The genes are TRBV29-1 and TRBJ1-4; D call uncertain. Trimming took 5 bases from V and 2 from J, leaving 6 bases between them. Germline values: CDR1 SQVTM, CDR2 ANQGSEA. CDR3 length equals 12 residues. CDR3 amino acids: CSVLATNEKLFF. The CDR3 region has the DNA TGCAGCGTTCTGGCGACTAATGAAAAACTGTTTTTT.